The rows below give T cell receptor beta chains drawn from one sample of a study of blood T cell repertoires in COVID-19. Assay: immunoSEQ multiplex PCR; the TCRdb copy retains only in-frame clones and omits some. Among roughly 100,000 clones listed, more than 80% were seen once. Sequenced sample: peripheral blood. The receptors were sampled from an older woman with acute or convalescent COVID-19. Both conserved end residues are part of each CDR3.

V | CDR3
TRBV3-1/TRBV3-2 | CASSQGTAWGSYEQYF
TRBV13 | CASSLAGQGNTEAFF
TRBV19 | CASRRQGAYEQYF
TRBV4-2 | CASSLTENTEAFF
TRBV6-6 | CASSYDREFEAFF
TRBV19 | CASTLDRDKPFNEQFF
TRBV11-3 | CASSSLGDNQETQYF
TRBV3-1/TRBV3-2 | CASSPPGLVNEKLFF
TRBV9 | CASSVGQGSYNEQFF
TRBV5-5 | CASSFEGDAFGGYTF
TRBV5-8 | CASRKGDKGNQPQHF
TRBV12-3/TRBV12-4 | CASTRGLNTEAFF
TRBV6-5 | CASIRVAGHNEQFF
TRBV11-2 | CASSLTDQNTEAFF
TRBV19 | CASSPPGFYEQYF
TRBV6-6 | CASRIEGARAEAFF
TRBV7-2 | CASSLADIRTGELFF
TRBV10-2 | CASSDGGRVETQYF
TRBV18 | CASMTTGNYGYTF
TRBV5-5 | CASIAGPTGELFF
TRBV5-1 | CASSLDGTSGTETQYF
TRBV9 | CASSVSSTDTQYF
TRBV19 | CASSIGASRNTGELFF
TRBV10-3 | CAISPLAGDTGELFF
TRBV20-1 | CSAIRGLAFF
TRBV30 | CAWSAAGGAEGEQFF
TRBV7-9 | CASSVSGSSNEQFF
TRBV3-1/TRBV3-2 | CASSRGQGVSPLHF
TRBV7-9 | CASSSQSTRGGETQYF
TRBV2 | CASSEGYGYTF
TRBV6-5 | CASLGLVEQFF
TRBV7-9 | CASSRTGIGTEAFF
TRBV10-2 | CASSEIRANYGYTF
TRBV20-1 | CSARGGTQYF
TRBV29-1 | CSVQGGTGLGYTF
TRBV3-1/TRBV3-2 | CATARGRSSYNEQFF
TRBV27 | CASSSTGRVTEAFF
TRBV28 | CASSWILASGRVETQYF
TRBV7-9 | CASSLGTTGTGYTF
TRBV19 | CASSRSFYSNQPQHF
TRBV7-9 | CASSPRGQGAWGYTF
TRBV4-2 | CASSQGALSGNTIYF
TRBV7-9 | CASAVRTDTQYF
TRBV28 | CASIRQGVTEAFF
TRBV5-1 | CASSLGLAGGPGDTQYF
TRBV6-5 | CASRSGTGSFGYTF
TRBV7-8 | CASSLDSQGALEQYF
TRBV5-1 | CASSSQRTNNEQFF